The TCR beta chain under discussion was sequenced for a study of cytomegalovirus exposure and HLA in healthy donors. Study-level findings and limits: The study listed 150 to 200 cytomegalovirus-associated TCR beta chains. Being indistinguishable, some V segments were excluded, TRBV6-2 and TRBV6-3 among them.

With 60 Vbeta and 13 Jbeta primers, the PCR was carried out. The table came from immunoSEQ multiplex PCR; TCRdb's copy has only in-frame clones and leaves some out. Of roughly 83,000 clones in the sample, approximately 75% were seen once. The CDR3 sequence is 15 residues long. As concerns this clone: No antigen is known for it.

The source of this sequence is a man between 60 and 75 years old in good health and CMV-seronegative. Input material: PBMCs. The chain has TRBV21-1 and TRBJ1-5; the listed D gene, TRBD1, was not tested against the DNA. TRBV21-1 is marked as a pseudogene. DNA for the CDR3: TGTGCCAGCAGGCCTGGGACAGATAGCAATCAGCCCCAGCATTTT. It is translated as CASRPGTDSNQPQHF.